This T cell receptor (beta chain) was captured in a study of blood T cell repertoires in COVID-19. Overall study: Sources were T cells, B-cell-depleted T cells, or PBMCs; the material itself was cDNA or gDNA.

The protocol was immunoSEQ multiplex PCR, while the TCRdb copy is restricted to in-frame clones and leaves out a portion. The sample contains about 260,000 clones, approximately 90% of which appear only once. CDR1 MGHDK and CDR2 SYGVNS come from the germline V gene. Trimming stripped 3 bases from V and 14 bases from J, with 13 bases between. The CDR3 is made up of 11 amino acids. The receptor's source is a man aged 18 to 35 with active or convalescent COVID-19. J is TRBJ1-2 and V is TRBV25-1; D gene uncertain. Material for sequencing was peripheral blood. Here the CDR3 DNA reads TGTGCCAGCAGTGATACTAGCGCTCGGACCTTC. It is translated as CASSDTSARTF.